The next 22 T cell receptor beta chains were all read from a single sample in a study of blood T cells in healthy people across ages. Alongside a J-beta primer mix, a sample-barcoded 5' primer served in a second PCR lasting about 6 to 11 cycles. TCRdb ran MiXCR on the 5' RACE reads and lists one entry per CDR3 protein. This repertoire shows approximately 1.5 million distinct CDR3 sequences, about 31% found once; its top ten account for 10% to 12%. The sequenced material came from blood. Receptors were obtained from a woman in her 30s in good health.

This chain connects TRBV3-1 to TRBJ2-1; a possible D gene is TRBD2 (7 bases). Germline V gives CDR1 LGHDT, CDR2 YNNKEL (reference sequence). V shed 3 bases and J shed 3 bases, with 18 bases lying between them. The CDR3 contains 17 residues. For the CDR3, the DNA is TGTGCCAGCAGCCACGGCGGGGGCCGGTCCCTCTACAATGAGCAGTTCTTC. This gives the protein CASSHGGGRSLYNEQFF.

The CDR3 loop is CASRRTNSVQETQYF. The CDR3 bases are TGCGCCAGCCGACGGACTAACTCAGTCCAAGAGACCCAGTACTTC. The V call is TRBV4-1, the J call TRBJ2-5, with D possibly matching TRBD2 (6 bases). V was cut by 8 bases and J by 1 base, with 17 bases left in between. This CDR3 spans 15 amino acids. Looked up from germline, CDR1 is MGHRA and CDR2 is YSYEKL.

CDR3 loop: CSANSGGAEETQYF. The DNA for the CDR3 is TGCAGTGCAAATAGCGGGGGGGCCGAAGAGACCCAGTACTTC. This rearrangement joins TRBV20-1 to TRBJ2-5; 11 nucleotides align to TRBD2. The germline CDR1 and CDR2 sequences are DFQATT and SNEGSKA (reference sequence). V was clipped by 6 bases and J by 3 bases; unmatched bases: 6. CDR3 length: 14 amino acids.

The V and J genes are TRBV14 and TRBJ1-2; D is uncertain. Germline lookup yields CDR1 SGHDN and CDR2 FVKESK. The CDR3 runs to 14 residues. With 3 bases removed from V and 0 bases from J, the gap between germline ends came to 8 bases. CDR3 coding DNA: TGTGCCAGCAGCCATGGAGCTCCTAACTATGGCTACACCTTC. Amino acids: CASSHGAPNYGYTF.

This clonotype occurred a few times. This rearrangement joins TRBV25-1 to TRBJ1-1, with no clear D. Deletions cut 6 bases from V and 3 bases from J, with 5 bases between. Germline V CDR1 and CDR2: MGHDK, SYGVNS. This CDR3 comprises 11 residues. The CDR3 is CASRQYTEAFF. In DNA, the CDR3 is TGTGCCAGCAGACAGTACACTGAAGCTTTCTTT. Full variable domain (rest looked up from reference TRBV25-1 and TRBJ1-1): EADIYQTPRYLVIGTGKKITLECSQTMGHDKMYWYQQDPGMELHLIHYSYGVNSTEKGDLSSESTVSRIRTEHFPLTLESARPSHTSQYLCASRQYTEAFFGQGTRLTVV.

Many counts were recorded for this clonotype. This sequence joins TRBV6-6 and TRBJ2-7, with D possibly matching TRBD1 (6 bases). Germline V lookup: CDR1 MNHNY, CDR2 SVGAGI (reference sequence). The CDR3 contains 13 residues. V was trimmed by 2 bases and J by 7 bases, leaving 12 bases between them. CDR3: CASSYDRNWEQYF. CDR3 in DNA: TGTGCCAGCAGTTACGACAGGAACTGGGAGCAGTACTTC.

Of note for this clonotype: This may be a read error: a much more frequent sequence differs by one nucleotide. The J gene is TRBJ2-1, the V gene TRBV29-1, with D unresolved. The germline CDR1 and CDR2 sequences are SQVTM and ANQGSEA. The CDR3 extends over 17 amino acids. V was trimmed by 3 bases and J by 0 bases, leaving 18 bases between them. CDR3 DNA sequence: TGCAGCGTTGAGCCGGCTGTGGTTCGCAGCTCCTACAATGAGCAGTTCTTC. Residues: CSVEPAVVRSSYNEQFF.

Points on this clonotype: Germline is not matched at one junction end, which may reflect a read error. This chain uses TRBV28 with TRBJ2-4; 7 bases fit TRBD1. The CDR3 sequence is 16 residues long. Germline V gene sequence: CDR1 MDHEN, CDR2 SYDVKM. In DNA, the CDR3 is TGTGCCGGCAGTTCCCCAGGGGGTTTAGCCAAAAACATTCAGTACTTC. Encoded protein: CAGSSPGGLAKNIQYF.

V and J are TRBV20-1 and TRBJ1-6, with D possibly being TRBD1 (5 bases). Germline CDR1 is DFQATT and CDR2 is SNEGSKA (reference sequence). Trimming stripped 1 base from V and 10 bases from J, with 14 bases between. The CDR3 has 14 residues. CDR3: CSARGGREESPLHF. Written as DNA, the CDR3 is TGCAGTGCTAGAGGGGGGAGGGAGGAGTCACCCCTCCACTTT.

CDR3 residues: CASSSTGQRQPQHF. The CDR3 bases are TGTGCCAGCAGTTCAACTGGACAACGTCAGCCCCAGCATTTT. The V gene is TRBV27, the J gene TRBJ1-5; the D gene is possibly TRBD1 (5 bases). This CDR3 comprises 14 residues. V was pared by 4 bases and J by 6 bases, with 13 bases between. Germline assignment: CDR1 MNHEY and CDR2 SMNVEV (reference sequence).

This clonotype was counted a few times. The V call is TRBV20-1, the J call TRBJ2-1; the match to TRBD2 covers 10 bases. The CDR3 spans 14 residues. V was clipped by 0 bases and J by 8 bases; unmatched bases: 4. Germline loops: CDR1 DFQATT, CDR2 SNEGSKA (reference sequence). The chain's CDR3 is CSARDSGGAHEQFF. CDR3 sequence (DNA): TGCAGTGCTAGAGACAGCGGGGGGGCCCATGAGCAGTTCTTC.

There are many counts of this clonotype. This sequence joins TRBV29-1 and TRBJ2-7; D perhaps matches TRBD2 (6 bases). This CDR3 is 12 amino acids long. Trimming cost V 4 bases and J 2 bases, with 9 bases left between them. Germline-derived CDR1 and CDR2 are SQVTM and ANQGSEA. CDR3 sequence reads: CSVAGRTYEQYF. In DNA, the CDR3 is TGCAGCGTTGCCGGGAGAACCTACGAGCAGTACTTC.

V usage is TRBV7-2 and J usage is TRBJ1-5, with D hard to call. Looked up from germline, CDR1 is SGHTA and CDR2 is FQGNSA. Trimming took off 6 bases at V and 0 bases at J, with 12 bases between the two ends. This CDR3 spans 15 amino acids. This chain's CDR3 is CASRPDGYSNQPQHF. CDR3 DNA: TGTGCCAGCAGACCCGACGGCTATAGCAATCAGCCCCAGCATTTT. Variable domain in full (rest from reference TRBV7-2 and TRBJ1-5): GAGVSQSPSNKVTEKGKDVELRCDPISGHTALYWYRQSLGQGLEFLIYFQGNSAPDKSGLPSDRFSAERTGGSVSTLTIQRTQQEDSAVYLCASRPDGYSNQPQHFGDGTRLSIL.

DNA of the CDR3: TGTGCCAGCAGATCCGACAGGGGCCGCATGAACACTGAAGCTTTCTTT. The encoded protein is CASRSDRGRMNTEAFF. V gene TRBV7-9 combines with J gene TRBJ1-1, with TRBD1 matching 8 bases. The CDR3 spans 16 residues. Trimming at V came to 6 bases and at J to 0 bases, leaving 9 bases not matched to a gene. The germline V gene has CDR1 SEHNR and CDR2 FQNEAQ (reference sequence).

V usage is TRBV6-1 and J usage is TRBJ1-6; unclear D gene. This CDR3 comprises 19 residues. Germline CDR1 MNHNS, CDR2 SASEGT. V lost 7 bases and J 2 bases, leaving 24 bases between the germline ends. DNA for the CDR3: TGTGCCAGCACCTCCCTAGTAGGTTCCGGACGGACCTATAATTCACCCCTCCACTTT. Amino acids: CASTSLVGSGRTYNSPLHF.

Note on this clonotype: Being one base from a much bigger clone, this may be a read error. This chain connects TRBV4-1 to TRBJ2-7; 9 bases fit TRBD1. The CDR3 is 16 amino acids. Unmatched junction bases numbered 10, after V lost 2 bases and J lost 5 bases. Germline V gives CDR1 MGHRA, CDR2 YSYEKL. This CDR3 is CASSQRTGDIWDEQYF. Written as DNA, the CDR3 is TGCGCCAGCAGCCAAAGGACAGGGGATATCTGGGACGAGCAGTACTTC.

This clonotype was seen ten or more times. The rearrangement uses TRBV28 and TRBJ1-2; 10 bases agree with TRBD1. The germline V gene has CDR1 MDHEN and CDR2 SYDVKM. CDR3 length equals 14 residues. J gave up 6 bases and V 4 bases, and 5 bases lay outside the gene matches. The CDR3 reads CASSSRTGGNGYTF. The DNA of the CDR3 is TGTGCCAGCAGTTCGCGGACAGGGGGGAATGGCTACACCTTC.

This clonotype turned up a few times. The rearrangement uses TRBV4-2 and TRBJ1-2; the match to TRBD1 covers 10 bases. The ends lost 4 bases at V and 2 bases at J; junction bases unmatched: 7. The germline CDR1 and CDR2 sequences are LGHNA and YNFKEQ. The CDR3 is 16 residues long. CDR3 bases: TGTGCCAGCAGCCCCCGGGTGGGACAGGGGAACTATGGCTACACCTTC. This codes for CASSPRVGQGNYGYTF.

For this clonotype: Compared with germline, one end of the junction differs, possibly owing to a read error. The chain combines TRBV5-1 with TRBJ2-7; D unresolved. The CDR3 is 11 residues long. The germline CDR1 and CDR2 sequences are SGHRS and YFSETQ. The CDR3 reads CASSERNERYF. The CDR3 DNA reads as TGCGCCAGCAGCGAAAGAAACGAGCGGTACTTC. Full variable domain (outside the CDR3, taken from reference TRBV5-1 and TRBJ2-7): KAGVTQTPRYLIKTRGQQVTLSCSPISGHRSVSWYQQTPGQGLQFLFEYFSETQRNKGNFPGRFSGRQFSNSRSEMNVSTLELGDSALYLCASSERNERYFGPGTRLTVT.

The chain couples TRBV12-3 or TRBV12-4 to TRBJ2-3; D gene uncertain. The V end was cut by 5 bases, the J end by 9 bases, with 15 bases between. This CDR3 is 13 amino acids long. The CDR3: CASSHAQQETQYF. In DNA, the CDR3 is TGTGCCAGCAGTCACGCCCAGCAGGAGACGCAGTATTTT.

This clonotype was observed many times. The chain recombines TRBV29-1 with TRBJ1-2; 7 nucleotides line up with TRBD1. The junction had 8 bases not matched to a gene; V was cut back by 1 base and J by 3 bases. The CDR3 contains 15 residues. CDR1 is SQVTM, CDR2 ANQGSEA, per germline. Here the CDR3 reads CSVEGGTERYYGYTF. The CDR3 nucleotides are TGCAGCGTTGAAGGAGGGACAGAACGTTACTATGGCTACACCTTC.

This clonotype was detected only a few times. The V and J genes are TRBV7-7 and TRBJ2-3; D not resolved. V dropped 1 base and J dropped 2 bases, with 7 bases sitting between them. Germline V gene sequence: CDR1 SSHAT, CDR2 FNYEAQ (reference sequence). This CDR3 is built from 14 residues. The CDR3 sequence is CASSLDQYTDTQYF. The CDR3 DNA sequence: TGTGCCAGCAGCTTAGATCAGTACACAGATACGCAGTATTTT.